This T cell receptor beta chain was sequenced during a study of Graves' ophthalmopathy and Graves' hyperthyroidism. Study-level findings and limits: This model predicted ophthalmopathy progression (sensitivity approximately 68%, specificity about 72%). A majority of expanded thyroid clonotypes exceeding 0.001 frequency were likewise present in blood.

Note on this clonotype: The antigen is unknown.

Germline loops: CDR1 MNHNS, CDR2 SASEGT. This CDR3 is built from 17 residues. Trimming shortened V by 7 bases and J by 8 bases, and 26 bases separated the two germline ends. Beta-chain TCR CDR3 regions were amplified from RNA transcripts. RT-PCR with HTBI primers came first, then second-round multiplex PCR. MiXCR, run by TCRdb on the multiplex PCR reads, gives a single entry per CDR3 protein. The sample shows some 1.1 million distinct CDR3 sequences, roughly 35% of them seen only once. The TCR sequence derives from an adult man with Graves' hyperthyroidism. Sequencing was performed on peripheral blood or thyroid tissue (not recorded which). The V call is TRBV6-1, the J call TRBJ1-4; D remains unclear. The CDR3 spells CASTRSLFAGGEEKLFF. CDR3 nucleotides: TGTGCCAGCACTAGAAGCCTATTCGCAGGAGGCGAGGAAAAACTGTTTTTT.